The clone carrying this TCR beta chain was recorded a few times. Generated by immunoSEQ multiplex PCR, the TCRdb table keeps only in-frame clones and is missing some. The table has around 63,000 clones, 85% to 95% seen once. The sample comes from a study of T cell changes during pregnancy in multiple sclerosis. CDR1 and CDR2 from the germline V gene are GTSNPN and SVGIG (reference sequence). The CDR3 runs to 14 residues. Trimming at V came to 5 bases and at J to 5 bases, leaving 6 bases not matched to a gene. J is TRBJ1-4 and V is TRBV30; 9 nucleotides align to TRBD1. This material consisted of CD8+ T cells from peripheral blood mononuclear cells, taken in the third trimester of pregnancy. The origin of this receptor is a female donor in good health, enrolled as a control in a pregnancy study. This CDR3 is CAWDTGTGNEKLFF. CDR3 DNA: TGTGCCTGGGACACCGGGACAGGGAATGAAAAACTGTTTTTT.